The sequence of this T cell receptor beta chain was determined in a study of PD-1 blockade in classical Hodgkin lymphoma. Study-wide results and limits: In newly diagnosed patients, baseline TCR diversity was reportedly below that of healthy donors. Repertoire differences have undefined causes, possibly disease activity or prior therapy.

The time point is: newly diagnosed, previously untreated cHL patient sample. Comparison samples consisted of PBMCs from newly diagnosed, untreated classical Hodgkin lymphoma. The CDR3 runs 17 residues. The V gene lost 2 bases and the J gene lost 0 bases, with 11 bases spanning the gap. Germline V gene sequence: CDR1 SGHTA, CDR2 FQGNSA. Clones were sequenced by immunoSEQ multiplex PCR, and TCRdb holds only the in-frame ones, with some missing. The sample consists of roughly 70,000 clones, 93% of them appearing once. Points on this clone: Its antigen is undetermined.

The clonotype was recovered from a human donor with classical Hodgkin lymphoma. The V gene is TRBV7-2, the J gene TRBJ2-6, with TRBD2 as a possible D gene (5 bases). The material sequenced was peripheral blood mononuclear cells (PBMCs). DNA of the CDR3: TGTGCCAGCAGCTTATTAGAGGGTGGCTCTGGGGCCAACGTCCTGACTTTC. It is translated as CASSLLEGGSGANVLTF.